Below are 3 T cell receptor beta chains sequenced from a single sample in a study of patients and donors after allogeneic stem cell transplantation. TCRdb re-analysed the RT-PCR reads in MiXCR, keeping a single row per CDR3 protein. The sample lists more than 850,000 distinct CDR3 sequences; more than 15% were seen once. Specimen: blood, either unsorted or a sorted T cell fraction (not recorded which). The receptor set was obtained from a human donor who was either an allogeneic HSCT recipient or a stem cell or donor lymphocyte infusion donor (not recorded which). It is not recorded whose cells these are; they may come from a transplant donor.

Comment on this clonotype: Being one base from a much bigger clone, this may be a read error. V usage is TRBV20-1 and J usage is TRBJ2-2; no firm D call. Germline-derived CDR1 and CDR2 are DFQATT and SNEGSKA (reference sequence). V lost 2 bases to trimming and J lost 4 bases, with 2 bases between them. This CDR3 contains 11 residues. As DNA, the CDR3 is TGCAGTGCTAGACGCACCGGGGAGCTGTTTTTT. Translated: CSARRTGELFF.

The CDR3 region has the DNA TGCAGCGTTGAAGGGACTAGCGGGGGGCGCACAGATACGCAGTATTTT. Encoded protein: CSVEGTSGGRTDTQYF. The genes are TRBV29-1 and TRBJ2-3; 14 bases map to TRBD2. V lost 1 base, J lost 1 base, and 1 base stayed unmatched. The CDR3 is made up of 16 amino acids. Germline CDR1 is SQVTM and CDR2 is ANQGSEA.

CDR3 coding DNA: TGCAGTGCTAGCAGCGGGAGTGCCACCGGGGAGCTGTTTTTT. This sequence encodes CSASSGSATGELFF. The gene calls are TRBV20-1 and TRBJ2-2, with 8 bases that match TRBD2. Trimming removed 3 bases from V and 4 bases from J; junction bases left unmatched: 4. The CDR3 is 14 amino acids. Per germline, CDR1 DFQATT and CDR2 SNEGSKA (reference sequence).